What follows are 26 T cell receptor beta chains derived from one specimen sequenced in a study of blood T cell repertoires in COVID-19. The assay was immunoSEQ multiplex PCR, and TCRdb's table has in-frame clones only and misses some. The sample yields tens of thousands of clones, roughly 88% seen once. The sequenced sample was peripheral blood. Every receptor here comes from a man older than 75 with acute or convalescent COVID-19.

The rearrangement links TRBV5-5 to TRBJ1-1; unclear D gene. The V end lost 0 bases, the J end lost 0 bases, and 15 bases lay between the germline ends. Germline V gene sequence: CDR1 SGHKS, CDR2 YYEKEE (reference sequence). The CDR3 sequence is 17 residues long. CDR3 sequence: CASSLAAGGSMNTEAFF. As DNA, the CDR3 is TGTGCCAGCAGCTTGGCCGCCGGAGGGAGCATGAACACTGAAGCTTTCTTT.

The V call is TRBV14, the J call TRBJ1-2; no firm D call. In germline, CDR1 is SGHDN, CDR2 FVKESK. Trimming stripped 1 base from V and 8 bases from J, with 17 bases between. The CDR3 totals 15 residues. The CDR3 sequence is CASSQVRGDPGGYTF. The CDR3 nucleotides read TGTGCCAGCAGCCAAGTGCGCGGCGATCCGGGGGGCTACACCTTC.

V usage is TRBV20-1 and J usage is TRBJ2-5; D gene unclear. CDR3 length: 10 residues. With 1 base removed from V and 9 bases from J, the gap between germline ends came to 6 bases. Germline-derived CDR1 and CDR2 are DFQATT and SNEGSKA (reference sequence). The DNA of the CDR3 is TGCAGTGCTAGAGCCGAGGCCCAGTACTTC. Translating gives CSARAEAQYF.

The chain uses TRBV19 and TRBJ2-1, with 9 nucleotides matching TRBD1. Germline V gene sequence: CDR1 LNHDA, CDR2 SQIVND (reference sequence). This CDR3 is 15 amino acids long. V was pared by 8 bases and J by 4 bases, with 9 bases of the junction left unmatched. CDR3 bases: TGTGCCAGTTTACCCGGGACAGGGTTTTACAATGAGCAGTTCTTC. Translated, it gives CASLPGTGFYNEQFF.

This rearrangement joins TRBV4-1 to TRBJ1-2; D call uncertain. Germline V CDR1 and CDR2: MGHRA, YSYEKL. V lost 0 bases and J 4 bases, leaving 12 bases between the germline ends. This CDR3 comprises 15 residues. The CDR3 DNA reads TGCGCCAGCAGCCAAGACGACCTGGAGGCCTATGGCTACACCTTC. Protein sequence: CASSQDDLEAYGYTF.

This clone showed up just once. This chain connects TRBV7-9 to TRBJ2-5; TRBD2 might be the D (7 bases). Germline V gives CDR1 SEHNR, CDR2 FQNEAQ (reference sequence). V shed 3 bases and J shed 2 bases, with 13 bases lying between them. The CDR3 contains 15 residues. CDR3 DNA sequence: TGTGCCAGCAGCTTGGACGGGGGGCATCAAGAGACCCAGTACTTC. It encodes CASSLDGGHQETQYF. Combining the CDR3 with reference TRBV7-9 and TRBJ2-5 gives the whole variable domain DTGVSQNPRHKITKRGQNVTFRCDPISEHNRLYWYRQTLGQGPEFLTYFQNEAQLEKSRLLSDRFSAERPKGSFSTLEIQRTEQGDSAMYLCASSLDGGHQETQYFGPGTRLLVL.

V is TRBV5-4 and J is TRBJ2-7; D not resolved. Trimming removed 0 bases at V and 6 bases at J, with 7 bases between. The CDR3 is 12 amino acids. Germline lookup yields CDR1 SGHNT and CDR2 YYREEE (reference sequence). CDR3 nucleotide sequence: TGTGCCAGCAGCTTGGGAGTGTCCGAGCAGTACTTC. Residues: CASSLGVSEQYF.

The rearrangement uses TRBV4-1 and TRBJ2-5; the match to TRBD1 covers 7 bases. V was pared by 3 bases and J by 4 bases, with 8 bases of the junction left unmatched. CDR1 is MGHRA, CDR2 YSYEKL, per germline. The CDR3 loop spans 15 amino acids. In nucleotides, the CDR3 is TGCGCCAGCAGCCACCCGGGACAGCAATTAGAGACCCAGTACTTC. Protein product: CASSHPGQQLETQYF.

CDR3 region: CAISESRAGELFF. In DNA, the CDR3 is TGTGCCATCAGTGAGTCGAGGGCGGGGGAGCTGTTTTTT. The chain combines TRBV10-3 with TRBJ2-2; possible D gene TRBD2, 5 bases. The V and J ends lost 0 bases and 8 bases respectively, with 7 bases between them. The CDR3 loop spans 13 amino acids. From germline, CDR1 is ENHRY and CDR2 SYGVKD.

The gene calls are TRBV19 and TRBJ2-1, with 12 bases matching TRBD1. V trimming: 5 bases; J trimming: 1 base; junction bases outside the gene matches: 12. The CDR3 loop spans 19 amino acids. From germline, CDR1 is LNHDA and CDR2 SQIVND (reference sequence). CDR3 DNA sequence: TGTGCCAGTAGTGAAAGGGGACAGGGGGCTATAAGGTCCTACAATGAGCAGTTCTTC. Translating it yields CASSERGQGAIRSYNEQFF.

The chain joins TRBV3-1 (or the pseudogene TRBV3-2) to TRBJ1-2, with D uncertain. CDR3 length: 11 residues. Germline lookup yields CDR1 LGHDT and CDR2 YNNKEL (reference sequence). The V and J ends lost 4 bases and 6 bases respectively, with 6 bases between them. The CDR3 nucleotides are TGTGCCAGCAGCCTTTCGGATGGCTACACCTTC. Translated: CASSLSDGYTF.

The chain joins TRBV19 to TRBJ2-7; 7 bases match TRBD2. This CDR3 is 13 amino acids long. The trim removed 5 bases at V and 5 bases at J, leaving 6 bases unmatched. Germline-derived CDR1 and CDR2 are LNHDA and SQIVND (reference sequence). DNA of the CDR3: TGTGCCAGTAGTCCGAGACTAGCTAACGAGCAGTACTTC. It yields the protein CASSPRLANEQYF.

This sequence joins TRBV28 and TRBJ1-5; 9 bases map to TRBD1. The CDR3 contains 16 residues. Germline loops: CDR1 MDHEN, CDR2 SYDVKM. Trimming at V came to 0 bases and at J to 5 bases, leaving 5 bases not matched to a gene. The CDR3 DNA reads TGTGCCAGCAGTTTATGGGGACAGGGATCCGATCAGCCCCAGCATTTT. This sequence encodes CASSLWGQGSDQPQHF.

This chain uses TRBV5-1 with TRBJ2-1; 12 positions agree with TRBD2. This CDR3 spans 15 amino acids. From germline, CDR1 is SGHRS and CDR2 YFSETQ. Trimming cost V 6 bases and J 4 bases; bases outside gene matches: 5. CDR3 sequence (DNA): TGCGCCAGCAACGCTCTAGCGGGAGGGTACAATGAGCAGTTCTTC. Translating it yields CASNALAGGYNEQFF.

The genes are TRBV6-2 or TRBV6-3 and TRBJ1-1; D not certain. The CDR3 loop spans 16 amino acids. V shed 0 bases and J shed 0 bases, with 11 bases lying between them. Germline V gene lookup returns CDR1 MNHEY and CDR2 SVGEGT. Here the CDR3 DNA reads TGTGCCAGCAGTTACTCGAGTAAAGCCATGAACACTGAAGCTTTCTTT. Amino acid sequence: CASSYSSKAMNTEAFF.

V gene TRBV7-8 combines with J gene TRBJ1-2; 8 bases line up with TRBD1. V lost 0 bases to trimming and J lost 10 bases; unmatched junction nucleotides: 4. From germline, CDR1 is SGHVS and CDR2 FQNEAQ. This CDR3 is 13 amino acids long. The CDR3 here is CASSLARGQIYTF. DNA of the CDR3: TGTGCCAGCAGCTTAGCCAGGGGGCAAATCTACACCTTC.

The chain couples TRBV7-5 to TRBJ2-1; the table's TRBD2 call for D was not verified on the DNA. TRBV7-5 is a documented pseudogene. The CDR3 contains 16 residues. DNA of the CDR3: TGTGCCAGAAGCTTAGCGGGAGAAAGCTCCTACAATGAGCAGTTCTTC. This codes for CARSLAGESSYNEQFF.

CDR3 in amino acids: CSVAEGLGDTQYF. The CDR3 nucleotides are TGCAGCGTTGCGGAGGGGCTAGGGGATACGCAGTATTTT. This sequence joins TRBV29-1 and TRBJ2-3; possible D gene TRBD2, 6 bases. V was cut by 4 bases and J by 6 bases, with 14 bases left in between. The CDR3 sequence is 13 residues long. Germline loops: CDR1 SQVTM, CDR2 ANQGSEA.

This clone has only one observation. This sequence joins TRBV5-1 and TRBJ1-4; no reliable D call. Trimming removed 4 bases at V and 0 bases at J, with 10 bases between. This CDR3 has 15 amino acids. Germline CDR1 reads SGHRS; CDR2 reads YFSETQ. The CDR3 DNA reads TGCGCCAGCAGCAGACTAAAAGCAACTAATGAAAAACTGTTTTTT. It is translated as CASSRLKATNEKLFF.

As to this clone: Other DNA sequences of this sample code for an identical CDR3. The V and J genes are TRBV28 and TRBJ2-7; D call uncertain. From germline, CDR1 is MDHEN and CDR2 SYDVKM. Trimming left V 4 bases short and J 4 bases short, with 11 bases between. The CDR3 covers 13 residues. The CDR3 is CASSSPASYEQYF. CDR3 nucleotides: TGTGCCAGCAGTTCCCCCGCTAGTTACGAGCAGTACTTC.

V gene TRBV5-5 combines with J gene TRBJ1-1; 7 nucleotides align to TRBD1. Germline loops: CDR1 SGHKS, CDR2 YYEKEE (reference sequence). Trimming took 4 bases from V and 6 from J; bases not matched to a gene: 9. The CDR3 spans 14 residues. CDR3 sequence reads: CASSLARQGPEAFF. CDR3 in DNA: TGTGCCAGCAGCCTAGCACGACAGGGTCCTGAAGCTTTCTTT.

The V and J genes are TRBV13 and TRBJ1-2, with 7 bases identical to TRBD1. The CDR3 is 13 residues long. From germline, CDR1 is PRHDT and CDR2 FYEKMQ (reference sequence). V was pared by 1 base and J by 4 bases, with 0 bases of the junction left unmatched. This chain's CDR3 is CASSLAGGYGYTF. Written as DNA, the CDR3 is TGTGCCAGCAGCTTAGCAGGGGGCTATGGCTACACCTTC.

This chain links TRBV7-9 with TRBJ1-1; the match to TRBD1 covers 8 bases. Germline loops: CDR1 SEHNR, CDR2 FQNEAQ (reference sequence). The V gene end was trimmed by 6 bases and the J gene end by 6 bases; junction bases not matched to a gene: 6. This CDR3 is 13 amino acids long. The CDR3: CASSFTGGAEAFF. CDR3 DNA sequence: TGTGCCAGCAGTTTTACAGGGGGTGCTGAAGCTTTCTTT.

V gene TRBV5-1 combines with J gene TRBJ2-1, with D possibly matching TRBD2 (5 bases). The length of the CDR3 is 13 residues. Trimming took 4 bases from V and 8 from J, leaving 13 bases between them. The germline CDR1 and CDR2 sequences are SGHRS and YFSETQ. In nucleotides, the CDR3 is TGCGCCAGCAGCCCCGGTAGAGCGGATGAGCAGTTCTTC. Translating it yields CASSPGRADEQFF.

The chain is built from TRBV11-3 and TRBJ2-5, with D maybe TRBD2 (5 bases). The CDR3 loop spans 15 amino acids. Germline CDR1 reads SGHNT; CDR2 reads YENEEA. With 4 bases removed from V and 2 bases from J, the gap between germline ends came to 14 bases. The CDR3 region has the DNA TGTGCCAGCAGCTACAGATCCGGGGAGCAAGAGACCCAGTACTTC. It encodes CASSYRSGEQETQYF.

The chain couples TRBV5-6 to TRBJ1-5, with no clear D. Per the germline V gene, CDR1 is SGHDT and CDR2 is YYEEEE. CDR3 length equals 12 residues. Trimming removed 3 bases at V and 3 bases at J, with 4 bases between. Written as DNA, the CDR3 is TGTGCCAGCAGCTCCTACAATCAGCCCCAGCATTTT. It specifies CASSSYNQPQHF.